This TCR beta chain was sequenced for a study of blood T cell repertoires in COVID-19. As for the study in general: Samples of COVID-19 (acute and convalescent) were obtained from the United States, Italy and Spain.

The age range of participants was 18 to 89 years, with residence in about two dozen US areas. Authors' data handling: Amplified reference gene primers provided the basis for estimating nucleated cell counts. Sequencing was performed with immunoSEQ multiplex PCR; in TCRdb, only in-frame clones are kept and a portion is missing. That table supplies the V and J calls and clone size; D and trimming were determined from the DNA. The table has hundreds of thousands of clones, 80% to 90% seen once; the top ten hold roughly 2.3%. With 4 bases removed from V and 0 bases from J, the gap between germline ends came to 13 bases. The CDR3 extends over 16 amino acids. The V gene's germline CDR1 is SGHAT and CDR2 FQNNGV.

The rearrangement joins TRBV11-2 to TRBJ1-3, with unresolved D. The receptor comes from a woman under 30 who had recovered from COVID-19. The specimen was PBMCs or T cells enriched from blood (not recorded which). CDR3 DNA sequence: TGTGCCAGCAGCTCGAACAGCCCGAGCTCTGGAAACACCATATATTTT. As protein: CASSSNSPSSGNTIYF.